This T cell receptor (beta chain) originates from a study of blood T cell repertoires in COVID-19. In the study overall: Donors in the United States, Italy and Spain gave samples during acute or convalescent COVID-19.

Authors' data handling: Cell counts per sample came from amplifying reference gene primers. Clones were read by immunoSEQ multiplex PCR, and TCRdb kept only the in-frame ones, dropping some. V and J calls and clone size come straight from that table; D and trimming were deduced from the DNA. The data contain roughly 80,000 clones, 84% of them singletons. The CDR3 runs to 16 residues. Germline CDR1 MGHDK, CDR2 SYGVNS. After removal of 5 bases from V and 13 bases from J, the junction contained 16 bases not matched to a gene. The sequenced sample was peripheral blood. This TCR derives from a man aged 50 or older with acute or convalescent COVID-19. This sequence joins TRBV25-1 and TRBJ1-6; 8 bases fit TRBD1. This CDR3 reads CASSPTLGQGAIPLHF. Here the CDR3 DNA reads TGTGCCAGCAGTCCAACCTTGGGGCAGGGGGCGATCCCCCTCCACTTT.